Presented here are 2 T cell receptor beta chains from one specimen sequenced in a study of monozygotic twins with inflammatory bowel disease. Reanalyzing the 5' RACE reads, TCRdb keeps one entry per CDR3 protein, without DNA. The record lists 420,000 or so distinct CDR3 sequences, of which the ten most abundant hold around 2.5%. The sample was blood. Receptor source: a human donor with ulcerative colitis or Crohn's disease, or a healthy co-twin of an affected twin (not recorded which).

This CDR3 is CASSGLGGNYGYTF. The chain is built from TRBV6-1 and TRBJ1-2. The germline gives CDR1 MNHNS, CDR2 SASEGT. This CDR3 has 14 amino acids.

The rearrangement links TRBV6-5 to TRBJ2-7. CDR1 MNHEY and CDR2 SVGAGI come from the germline V gene. This CDR3 contains 11 residues. This CDR3 reads CASSYSGEQYF.